Presented here are 13 T cell receptor beta chains from one specimen sequenced in a study of tumor-infiltrating lymphocytes in primary liver carcinoma. Out of unsorted whole blood came the blood RNA, and germline DNA was extracted as well. The input was 450 to 550 ng total RNA; TCR beta cDNA was made from it with a constant-region primer. Amplification in three nested multiplex PCR rounds with slightly modified ARM-PCR gave rise to TCR beta libraries. A C-beta reverse primer and TRBV1-TRBV30 forward primers served in each of the first two PCR rounds, at about 9 cycles apiece. TCRdb passed the multiplex PCR reads through MiXCR, listing each CDR3 protein once. This sample has some 200,000 distinct CDR3 sequences; about 61% occur once, and the top ten carry 7% to 8.5%. Input material: peripheral blood. The origin of the receptors is a woman aged 55 to 70 with primary liver carcinoma and hepatitis B virus infection.

About this clonotype: A much larger clone differs by one base, so this may be a read error. The rearrangement links TRBV12-3 or TRBV12-4 to TRBJ2-3; D possibly uses TRBD1 or TRBD2 (6 bases each). The CDR3 runs to 16 residues. The V end was cut by 8 bases, the J end by 5 bases, with 23 bases between. This CDR3 reads CASLFGWGAWGDTQYF. CDR3 nucleotides: TGTGCCAGCCTCTTTGGGTGGGGGGCCTGGGGAGATACGCAGTATTTT.

The rearrangement links TRBV11-3 to TRBJ2-2; no definite D call. Looked up from germline, CDR1 is SGHNT and CDR2 is YENEEA. This CDR3 contains 11 residues. The V end was cut by 5 bases, the J end by 6 bases, with 4 bases between. CDR3 DNA sequence: TGTGCCAGCAGCCCGGCCGGGGAGCTGTTTTTT. Residues: CASSPAGELFF.

A word on this clonotype: With a much larger clone just one base away, this may be a read error. The chain combines TRBV6-1 with TRBJ2-7; D unclear. V was trimmed by 4 bases and J by 2 bases, leaving 9 bases between them. The CDR3 runs to 13 residues. Germline assignment: CDR1 MNHNS and CDR2 SASEGT. CDR3 amino acids: CASSGGRAYEQYF. CDR3 coding DNA: TGTGCCAGCAGTGGGGGAAGGGCCTACGAGCAGTACTTC.

This clonotype was recorded many times. The V and J genes are TRBV11-2 and TRBJ2-7; unclear D gene. Germline V gene lookup returns CDR1 SGHAT and CDR2 FQNNGV. The CDR3 has 15 residues. Trimming removed 1 base from V and 3 bases from J, with 13 bases in between. CDR3 in amino acids: CASSLGMWQRYEQYF. In nucleotides, the CDR3 is TGTGCCAGCAGCTTAGGTATGTGGCAGCGCTACGAGCAGTACTTC. Based on the CDR3 plus reference TRBV11-2 and TRBJ2-7, the full variable domain is EAGVAQSPRYKIIEKRQSVAFWCNPISGHATLYWYQQILGQGPKLLIQFQNNGVVDDSQLPKDRFSAERLKGVDSTLKIQPAKLEDSAVYLCASSLGMWQRYEQYFGPGTRLTVT.

Concerning this clonotype itself: A much bigger clone sits one base away, suggesting this may be a read error. The rearrangement links TRBV5-6 to TRBJ2-2; D is perhaps TRBD2 (5 bases). Per germline, CDR1 SGHDT and CDR2 YYEEEE. Trimming stripped 1 base from V and 4 bases from J, with 11 bases between. CDR3 length: 15 amino acids. CDR3 nucleotides: TGTGCCAGCAGCTTGTTCGGGATAGCCACCGGGGAGCTGTTTTTT. This gives the protein CASSLFGIATGELFF.

Note on this clonotype: Possible read error: a much larger clone is one base away. V and J are TRBV5-6 and TRBJ2-3, with 12 bases identical to TRBD2. CDR1 SGHDT and CDR2 YYEEEE come from the germline V gene. This CDR3 is 16 amino acids long. This CDR3 is CASSRLAGGPTGTQYF. CDR3 nucleotide sequence: TGTGCCAGCAGCCGCCTAGCGGGAGGGCCCACAGGTACGCAGTATTTT. The whole variable domain, filled in from reference TRBV5-6 and TRBJ2-3, reads DAGVTQSPTHLIKTRGQQVTLRCSPKSGHDTVSWYQQALGQGPQFIFQYYEEEERQRGNFPDRFSGHQFPNYSSELNVNALLLGDSALYLCASSRLAGGPTGTQYFGPGTRLTVL.

In its sample, this clonotype was seen many times. The chain is built from TRBV29-1 and TRBJ2-7, with 9 bases matching TRBD1. V gave up 5 bases and J gave up 0 bases; unmatched junction bases: 5. Germline CDR1 reads SQVTM; CDR2 reads ANQGSEA. The CDR3 is 14 amino acids. The CDR3 loop is CSVSTGGPSYEQYF. The CDR3 DNA sequence: TGCAGCGTTTCAACAGGGGGCCCCTCCTACGAGCAGTACTTC.

The chain has TRBV4-2 and TRBJ2-7; D not resolved. This CDR3 has 12 residues. Trimming took off 0 bases at V and 5 bases at J, with 5 bases between the two ends. Germline assignment: CDR1 LGHNA and CDR2 YNFKEQ. The CDR3 loop reads CASSQEAHEQYF. CDR3 DNA sequence: TGTGCCAGCAGCCAAGAGGCCCACGAGCAGTACTTC.

Concerning this clonotype: A junction boundary mismatches the germline segment, possibly from a read error. The chain is built from TRBV11-3 and TRBJ2-1; D is unclear. The CDR3 loop spans 15 amino acids. Germline CDR1 is SGHNT and CDR2 is YENEEA. This chain's CDR3 is CASSRAVSSYNQQFF. The CDR3 DNA sequence: TGTGCCAGCAGCCGAGCTGTGAGCTCCTACAATCAGCAGTTCTTC.

In this sample, this clonotype turned up once. An end of the junction differs from the germline gene, which may be a read error. The V gene is TRBV11-2, the J gene TRBJ2-5; D call uncertain. Per germline, CDR1 SGHAT and CDR2 FQNNGV. There are 16 residues in the CDR3. The CDR3 DNA sequence: TGTGCCAACAGCTTAATGGCAGGTCTACCGGGAGAGACCCAGTACTTC. Residues: CANSLMAGLPGETQYF.

The chain joins TRBV11-1 to TRBJ2-7, with D hard to call. Between the trimmed V and J ends, which lost 1 base and 1 base, there was a span of 11 bases. CDR3 length: 15 amino acids. CDR1 SGHAT and CDR2 FQDESV come from the germline V gene (reference sequence). Here the CDR3 DNA reads TGTGCCAGCAGCTTAGGATTGCGCATGTCCTACGAGCAGTACTTC. It codes for CASSLGLRMSYEQYF.

CDR3 residues: CASSQAGAGRNYGYTF. CDR3 DNA: TGCGCCAGCAGCCAGGCAGGGGCAGGGAGGAACTATGGCTACACCTTC. This chain connects TRBV4-3 to TRBJ1-2, with a possible D match to TRBD1 (6 bases). Germline V gene sequence: CDR1 LGHNA, CDR2 YSLEER. This CDR3 contains 16 residues. V dropped 3 bases and J dropped 2 bases, with 16 bases sitting between them.

In its sample, this clonotype was seen many times. The chain is built from TRBV6-6 and TRBJ2-1; 8 bases align to TRBD1. Trimming cost V 6 bases and J 8 bases; bases outside gene matches: 9. CDR3 length: 14 residues. Germline-derived CDR1 and CDR2 are MNHNY and SVGAGI (reference sequence). The CDR3 spells CASSRRQGSDEQFF. Written as DNA, the CDR3 is TGTGCCAGCAGCCGGCGACAGGGGTCGGATGAGCAGTTCTTC.